Described below is a single T cell receptor (beta chain) sequence and its context. The sample originates from a study of T cell changes during pregnancy in multiple sclerosis. TCRdb keeps only in-frame clones here, not all; method: immunoSEQ multiplex PCR. The sample holds around 56,000 clones, roughly 92% seen once. Germline V gives CDR1 MNHEY, CDR2 SVGAGI. J gave up 9 bases and V 5 bases, and 11 bases lay outside the gene matches. This CDR3 is 15 amino acids long. The receptor's source is a female donor in good health, enrolled as a control in a pregnancy study. The chain recombines TRBV6-5 with TRBJ2-1; 9 nucleotides match TRBD2. Material: peripheral blood, obtained in the third trimester of pregnancy. This CDR3 reads CASSRSGTSKGEQFF. CDR3 sequence (DNA): TGTGCCAGCAGTCGTTCCGGGACTAGCAAGGGTGAGCAGTTCTTC.